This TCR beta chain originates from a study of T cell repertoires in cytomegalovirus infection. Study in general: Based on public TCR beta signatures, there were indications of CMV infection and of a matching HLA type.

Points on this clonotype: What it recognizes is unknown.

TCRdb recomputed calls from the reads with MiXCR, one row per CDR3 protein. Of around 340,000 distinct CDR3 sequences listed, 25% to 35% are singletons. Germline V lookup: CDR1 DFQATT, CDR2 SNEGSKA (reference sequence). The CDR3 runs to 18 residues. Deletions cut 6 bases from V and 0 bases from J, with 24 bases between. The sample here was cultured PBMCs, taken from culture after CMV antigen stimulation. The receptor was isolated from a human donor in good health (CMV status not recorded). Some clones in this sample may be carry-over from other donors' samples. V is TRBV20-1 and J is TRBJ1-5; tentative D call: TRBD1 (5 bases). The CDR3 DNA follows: TGCAGTGCCCATCTGTCGGCAGGGATCATAGATAGCAATCAGCCCCAGCATTTT. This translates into CSAHLSAGIIDSNQPQHF.